This T cell receptor (beta chain) was sequenced during a study of blood T cell repertoires in COVID-19. Study context: Some COVID-19 samples were acute and others convalescent; all came from the United States, Italy and Spain. PBMCs, B-cell-depleted T cells, or T cells were the source of the cDNA or gDNA that made up the material.

The germline gives CDR1 KGHDR, CDR2 SFDVKD. V was trimmed by 3 bases and J by 1 base, leaving 10 bases between them. The CDR3 has 15 amino acids. Per the study methods: From reference gene primer amplification, estimates of nucleated cell counts were derived. The assay was immunoSEQ multiplex PCR, and TCRdb's table has in-frame clones only and misses some. The D gene and trimming were derived from the DNA, and the V and J assignments and clone size from that table. The sample lists a few hundred thousand clones, 65% to 85% seen once, with 2% to 2.5% in the top ten. The chain combines TRBV24-1 with TRBJ2-3; D gene unclear. The sequenced sample consisted of peripheral blood. This clonotype originated in a woman aged 55-70 years with acute or convalescent COVID-19. In DNA, the CDR3 is TGTGCCACCAGTGATCCCCGGAGCCGCACAGATACGCAGTATTTT. This encodes CATSDPRSRTDTQYF.